The TCR beta chain under discussion was sequenced for a study of graft-versus-host responses after intestinal transplantation. Study-level information: Each recipient received a multivisceral, liver-intestinal, or isolated intestinal graft. Anti-thymocyte globulin was used for induction in all recipients, who then took tacrolimus and steroids for about three years. Study-level results: Present in recipient marrow, GvH clones included some that appeared first in ileum or blood. Researchers found peak circulating GvH clone levels linked to early post-transplant HvG declines.

Clones were sequenced by immunoSEQ multiplex PCR, and TCRdb holds only the in-frame ones, with some missing. Of 35,000 to 50,000 clones in the sample, roughly 96% were seen once. Turning to this clone: Its antigen is unknown.

The starting material was unstimulated CD8+ T cells sorted from spleen or lymph node cells, obtained before transplant. The receptor was derived from a human donor who was the organ donor for an intestinal transplant.

The CDR3 protein is CASSSRTSWGEQYF. The CDR3 DNA is TGTGCCAGCAGCTCGCGGACTAGTTGGGGCGAGCAGTACTTC. The rearrangement uses TRBV14 and TRBJ2-5; 7 positions match TRBD2. The J call may be wrong; the DNA end is better matched by TRBJ2-7. Germline lookup yields CDR1 SGHDN and CDR2 FVKESK. The CDR3 has 14 residues.